The entry below describes one T cell receptor beta chain. Its antigen is unidentified. Losses at the gene ends were 7 bases for V and 3 bases for J; bases not matched to a gene: 9. The germline CDR1 and CDR2 sequences are SGHDN and FVKESK. The CDR3 has 16 residues. Assay used: immunoSEQ multiplex PCR; TCRdb lists only in-frame clones, some missing. The table includes about 93,000 clones, 92% detected once. The sample belongs to a study of OX40 agonist ivuxolimab in advanced cancers. Study details: As their treatment, patients were administered ivuxolimab, an agonistic anti-OX40 (CD134) antibody. The dose of intravenous ivuxolimab that patients received every 2 weeks ranged from 0.01 to 10 mg/kg. The study's findings and limits: At 0.1 to 3.0 mg/kg, clonal expansion of CD4+ and CD8+ blood T cells had occurred by week 6. CD8+ T cells showed, on average, more clonal expansion than CD4+ cells.

This clonotype was obtained from an adult with an advanced solid tumor such as melanoma, head and neck, liver or kidney cancer. This chain joins TRBV14 and TRBJ1-3; the match to TRBD1 covers 10 bases. The specimen comprised CD4+ or CD8+ T cells sorted from blood, sampled in a trial of the OX40 agonist ivuxolimab. This CDR3 is CASNPLTGGLGNTIYF. In DNA, the CDR3 is TGTGCCAGCAACCCCCTGACAGGGGGCCTTGGAAACACCATATATTTT. Supplemented by reference TRBV14 and TRBJ1-3, the full variable domain reads EAGVTQFPSHSVIEKGQTVTLRCDPISGHDNLYWYRRVMGKEIKFLLHFVKESKQDESGMPNNRFLAERTGGTYSTLKVQPAELEDSGVYFCASNPLTGGLGNTIYFGEGSWLTVV.